This TCR beta chain was sequenced during a study of blood T cells in healthy people across ages. This CDR3 spans 15 amino acids. After removal of 3 bases from V and 3 bases from J, the junction contained 3 bases not matched to a gene. CDR1 and CDR2 from the germline V gene are MNHNS and SASEGT. This clonotype was seen a single time. The authors ran a second PCR of about 7 to 11 cycles using a sample-barcoded 5' primer and a J-beta primer mix. TCRdb independently ran MiXCR on the 5' RACE reads; one entry per CDR3 protein. The table includes some 550,000 distinct CDR3 sequences, around half detected once.

The TCR comes from a man at least 80 years old in good health. The source material was blood. The V gene is TRBV6-1, the J gene TRBJ2-3; 10 bases are a match to TRBD1. This CDR3 is CASSEWDRGTDTQYF. CDR3 sequence (DNA): TGTGCCAGCAGTGAGTGGGACAGGGGTACAGATACGCAGTATTTT.